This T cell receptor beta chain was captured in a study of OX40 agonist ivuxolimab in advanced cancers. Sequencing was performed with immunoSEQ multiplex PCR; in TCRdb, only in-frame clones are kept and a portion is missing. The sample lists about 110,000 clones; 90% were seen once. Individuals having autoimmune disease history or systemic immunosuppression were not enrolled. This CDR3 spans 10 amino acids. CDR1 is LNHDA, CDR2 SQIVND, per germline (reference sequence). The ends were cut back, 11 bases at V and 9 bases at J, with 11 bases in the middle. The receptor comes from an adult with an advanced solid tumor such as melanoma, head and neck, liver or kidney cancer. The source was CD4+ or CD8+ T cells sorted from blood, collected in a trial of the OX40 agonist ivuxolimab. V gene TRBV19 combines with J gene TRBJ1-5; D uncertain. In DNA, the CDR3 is TGTGCCGGCGGTGAACGGCCCCAGCATTTT. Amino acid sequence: CAGGERPQHF.